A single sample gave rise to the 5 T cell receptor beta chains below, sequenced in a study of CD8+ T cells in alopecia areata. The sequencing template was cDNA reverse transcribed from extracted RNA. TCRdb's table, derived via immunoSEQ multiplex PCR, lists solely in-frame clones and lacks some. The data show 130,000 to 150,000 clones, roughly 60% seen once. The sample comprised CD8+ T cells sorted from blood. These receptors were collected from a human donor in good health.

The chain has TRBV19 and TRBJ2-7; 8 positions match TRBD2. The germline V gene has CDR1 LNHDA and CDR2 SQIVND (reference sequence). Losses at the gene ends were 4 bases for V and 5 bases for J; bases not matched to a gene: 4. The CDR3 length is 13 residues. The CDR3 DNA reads TGTGCCAGTAGTAGTAGCGGGAACGACGAGCAGTACTTC. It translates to CASSSSGNDEQYF.

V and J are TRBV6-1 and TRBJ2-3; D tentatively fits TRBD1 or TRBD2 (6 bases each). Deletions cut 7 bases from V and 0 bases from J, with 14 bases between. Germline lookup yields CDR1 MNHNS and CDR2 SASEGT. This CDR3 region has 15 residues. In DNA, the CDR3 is TGTGCCAGCAAAGAGGGGGGAGGAAGCACAGATACGCAGTATTTT. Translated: CASKEGGGSTDTQYF.

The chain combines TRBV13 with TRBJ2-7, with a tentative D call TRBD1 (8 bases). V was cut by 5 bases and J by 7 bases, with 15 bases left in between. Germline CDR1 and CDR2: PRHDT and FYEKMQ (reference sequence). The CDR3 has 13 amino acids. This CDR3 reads CASSEDRGGEQYF. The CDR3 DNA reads TGTGCCAGCAGCGAAGACAGGGGAGGGGAGCAGTACTTC.

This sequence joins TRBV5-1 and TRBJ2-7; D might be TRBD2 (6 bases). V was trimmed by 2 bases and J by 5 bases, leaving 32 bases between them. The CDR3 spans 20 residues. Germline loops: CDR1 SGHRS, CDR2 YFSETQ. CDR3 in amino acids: CASSFFPGFWRGFLGDEQYF. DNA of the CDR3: TGCGCCAGCAGCTTTTTCCCCGGGTTTTGGAGGGGCTTCCTGGGAGACGAGCAGTACTTC.

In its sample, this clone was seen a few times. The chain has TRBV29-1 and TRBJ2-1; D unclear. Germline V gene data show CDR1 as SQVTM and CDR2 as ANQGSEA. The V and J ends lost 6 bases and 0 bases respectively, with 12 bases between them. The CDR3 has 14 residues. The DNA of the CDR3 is TGCAGCGTGCCCCACAGAAGCTCCTACAATGAGCAGTTCTTC. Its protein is CSVPHRSSYNEQFF.